This passage covers 28 T cell receptor beta chains from one sample sequenced in a study of technical replicates of blood from several donors. Clones were sequenced by immunoSEQ multiplex PCR, and TCRdb holds only the in-frame ones, with some missing. The table lists approximately 70,000 clones, roughly 96% of them singletons. What was sequenced was T cells isolated from PBMCs. Receptors were obtained from a human donor in good health.

The chain links TRBV10-1 to TRBJ2-1, with 11 bases that match TRBD1. J lost 10 bases, V lost 7 bases, and 12 bases had no gene match. CDR1 WNHNN and CDR2 SYGVQD come from the germline V gene (reference sequence). This CDR3 region has 15 residues. The CDR3 loop reads CASNLGQGAPNEQFF. The CDR3 DNA is TGCGCCAGCAATTTAGGACAGGGGGCGCCTAACGAGCAGTTCTTC.

The chain uses TRBV19 and TRBJ2-3; 8 positions agree with TRBD1. The CDR3 is 13 amino acids. Trimming cost V 11 bases and J 4 bases; bases outside gene matches: 8. CDR1 LNHDA and CDR2 SQIVND come from the germline V gene (reference sequence). The CDR3: CAAHDRGSDTQYF. As DNA, the CDR3 is TGTGCCGCCCATGACAGGGGCTCAGATACGCAGTATTTT. The entire variable domain, with the rest obtained from reference TRBV19 and TRBJ2-3, is as follows: DGGITQSPKYLFRKEGQNVTLSCEQNLNHDAMYWYRQDPGQGLRLIYYSQIVNDFQKGDIAEGYSVSREKKESFPLTVTSAQKNPTAFYLCAAHDRGSDTQYFGPGTRLTVL.

This chain uses TRBV4-1 with TRBJ2-6, with TRBD1 matching 9 bases. The V segment lost 6 bases and the J segment 0 bases; nucleotides outside the gene matches: 9. Germline values: CDR1 MGHRA, CDR2 YSYEKL. CDR3 length equals 18 residues. The chain's CDR3 is CASSSPGQGPSGANVLTF. The DNA of the CDR3 is TGCGCCAGCAGTTCTCCGGGACAGGGCCCCTCTGGGGCCAACGTCCTGACTTTC.

J is TRBJ1-5 and V is TRBV4-1; 9 positions match TRBD1. The CDR3 length is 16 residues. Germline V gene data show CDR1 as MGHRA and CDR2 as YSYEKL. The J segment lost 2 bases and the V segment lost 3 bases, leaving 5 bases of the junction unmatched. The CDR3 loop is CASSHFTGGGNQPQHF. The DNA of the CDR3 is TGCGCCAGCAGCCACTTTACAGGGGGCGGCAATCAGCCCCAGCATTTT.

The chain is built from TRBV28 and TRBJ2-7; D may be TRBD1 (6 bases). Germline CDR1 is MDHEN and CDR2 is SYDVKM. Trimming stripped 6 bases from V and 3 bases from J, with 21 bases between. This CDR3 contains 16 residues. The CDR3: CASRPQQGNERYEQYF. For the CDR3, the DNA is TGTGCCAGCAGACCCCAACAGGGTAATGAGCGCTACGAGCAGTACTTC.

The chain carries TRBV6-5 and TRBJ2-3, with TRBD2 matching over 8 bases. The germline CDR1 and CDR2 sequences are MNHEY and SVGAGI. V lost 6 bases and J lost 3; bases outside the gene matches: 5. The CDR3 is made up of 14 amino acids. Here the CDR3 DNA reads TGTGCCAGCAGGCAGCGGGGGTGGACAGATACGCAGTATTTT. It translates to CASRQRGWTDTQYF.

The genes are TRBV5-6 and TRBJ2-3; the match to TRBD2 covers 9 bases. The length of the CDR3 is 15 residues. The germline V gene encodes CDR1 SGHDT and CDR2 YYEEEE. J was trimmed by 7 bases and V by 2 bases; bases with no gene match: 8. CDR3 sequence: CASSFSSRGGNTQYF. For the CDR3, the DNA is TGTGCCAGCAGCTTTAGCTCGCGGGGGGGGAATACGCAGTATTTT.

This chain connects TRBV6-1 to TRBJ2-7; D is undetermined. The CDR3 is 14 residues long. Per the germline V gene, CDR1 is MNHNS and CDR2 is SASEGT. The V and J ends lost 6 bases and 2 bases respectively, with 14 bases between them. The CDR3 bases are TGTGCCAGCAGGCCCGGGTCCATCCCCTACGAGCAGTACTTC. As protein: CASRPGSIPYEQYF.

The chain recombines TRBV28 with TRBJ1-4; D is unresolved. From germline, CDR1 is MDHEN and CDR2 SYDVKM. This CDR3 spans 13 amino acids. The V end was cut by 5 bases, the J end by 7 bases, with 11 bases between. The chain's CDR3 is CASSRTSGEKLFF. CDR3 bases: TGTGCCAGCAGTCGGACTTCGGGTGAAAAACTGTTTTTT.

The gene calls are TRBV28 and TRBJ2-7, with 14 bases that match TRBD2. CDR3 length equals 19 residues. In germline, CDR1 is MDHEN, CDR2 SYDVKM. J lost 2 bases, V lost 8 bases, and 17 bases had no gene match. The CDR3 nucleotides are TGTGCCAGCGATACTGCTTGGGGGACTAGCGGGAGAAACCCCTACGAGCAGTACTTC. Translating it yields CASDTAWGTSGRNPYEQYF.

V usage is TRBV20-1 and J usage is TRBJ2-1; D is unclear. The V gene's germline CDR1 is DFQATT and CDR2 SNEGSKA (reference sequence). V was clipped by 2 bases and J by 7 bases, with 3 bases between them. The CDR3 totals 10 residues. The CDR3 sequence: CSARSNEQFF. The CDR3 bases are TGCAGTGCTAGATCGAATGAGCAGTTCTTC.

The chain joins TRBV6-5 to TRBJ1-4; D unresolved. The CDR3 consists of 13 residues. Germline values: CDR1 MNHEY, CDR2 SVGAGI. Deletions cut 2 bases from V and 7 bases from J, with 8 bases between. The CDR3 DNA is TGTGCCAGCAGTTACAGCTCTGCTGAAAAACTGTTTTTT. It is translated as CASSYSSAEKLFF.

The CDR3 region has the DNA TGTGCCAGCAGTACGGCGGTACTCACTGAAGCTTTCTTT. Its protein is CASSTAVLTEAFF. The chain carries TRBV5-5 and TRBJ1-1, with no clear D. Germline CDR1 and CDR2: SGHKS and YYEKEE (reference sequence). V dropped 5 bases and J dropped 4 bases, with 12 bases sitting between them. The CDR3 totals 13 residues.

The V call is TRBV6-5, the J call TRBJ2-4; no reliable D call. The CDR3 is made up of 13 amino acids. The V gene lost 8 bases and the J gene lost 0 bases, with 8 bases spanning the gap. Germline values: CDR1 MNHEY, CDR2 SVGAGI. CDR3 nucleotide sequence: TGTGCCAGCGGCGGATTAGCCAAAAACATTCAGTACTTC. Protein product: CASGGLAKNIQYF.

The genes are TRBV6-1 and TRBJ1-5; D gene unclear. V lost 7 bases and J lost 2, with 15 bases in between. Germline V gene lookup returns CDR1 MNHNS and CDR2 SASEGT. This CDR3 has 15 amino acids. CDR3 bases: TGTGCCAGCACCCGGGAGGGAGGTGGCAATCAGCCCCAGCATTTT. Translating gives CASTREGGGNQPQHF.

The gene calls are TRBV19 and TRBJ2-2; tentatively, D is TRBD2 (5 bases). V dropped 4 bases and J dropped 7 bases, with 10 bases sitting between them. Germline CDR1 reads LNHDA; CDR2 reads SQIVND (reference sequence). The CDR3 runs to 13 residues. The CDR3, as DNA: TGTGCCAGTAGTAATCGGGATGGCGGGGAGCTGTTTTTT. As protein: CASSNRDGGELFF.

The chain carries TRBV28 and TRBJ2-6, with a tentative D call TRBD1 (5 bases). The V end lost 7 bases, the J end lost 1 base, and 14 bases lay between the germline ends. Per germline, CDR1 MDHEN and CDR2 SYDVKM. The CDR3 consists of 16 residues. The CDR3 coding sequence is TGTGCCAGCAAAAGGGGCTGGATATCTGGGGCCAACGTCCTGACTTTC. As protein: CASKRGWISGANVLTF.

This clone was detected once. The rearrangement joins TRBV25-1 to TRBJ2-1; maybe TRBD2 (5 bases). The CDR3 spans 12 residues. From germline, CDR1 is MGHDK and CDR2 SYGVNS. V dropped 6 bases and J dropped 7 bases, with 10 bases sitting between them. CDR3 nucleotide sequence: TGTGCCAGCAGAACCCGGAGGAATGAGCAGTTCTTC. It codes for CASRTRRNEQFF.

The genes are TRBV10-1 and TRBJ2-7, with 7 bases aligning to TRBD1. V dropped 6 bases and J dropped 1; count of bases not matched to a gene: 3. CDR3 length equals 13 residues. Germline CDR1 reads WNHNN; CDR2 reads SYGVQD (reference sequence). The CDR3 is CASSRDRSYEQYF. In DNA form, the CDR3 reads TGCGCCAGCAGCCGGGACAGATCCTACGAGCAGTACTTC.

J is TRBJ1-2 and V is TRBV10-1; D is possibly TRBD1 (6 bases). From germline, CDR1 is WNHNN and CDR2 SYGVQD (reference sequence). The V gene lost 5 bases and the J gene lost 4 bases, with 11 bases spanning the gap. The CDR3 runs 13 residues. The CDR3 loop is CASSPGQTYGYTF. The CDR3 DNA reads as TGCGCCAGCAGTCCCGGACAGACCTATGGCTACACCTTC.

The chain uses TRBV11-3 and TRBJ2-7; TRBD1 might be the D (5 bases). Trimming removed 5 bases from V and 2 bases from J, with 10 bases in between. Germline V gene sequence: CDR1 SGHNT, CDR2 YENEEA. This CDR3 contains 13 residues. This CDR3 reads CASSNRFAYEQYF. CDR3 nucleotide sequence: TGTGCCAGCAGCAACAGGTTCGCCTACGAGCAGTACTTC.

The chain employs TRBV4-1 and TRBJ1-3; 7 bases match TRBD1. In germline, CDR1 is MGHRA, CDR2 YSYEKL. Losses at the gene ends were 6 bases for V and 3 bases for J; bases not matched to a gene: 5. The CDR3 totals 14 residues. The CDR3 DNA reads as TGCGCCAGCAGAGACAGGGAGGATGGAAACACCATATATTTT. It yields the protein CASRDREDGNTIYF.

This clone was detected only once. This chain joins TRBV7-6 and TRBJ1-2, with 7 bases aligning to TRBD1. The length of the CDR3 is 12 residues. Unmatched junction bases numbered 0, after V lost 4 bases and J lost 4 bases. Germline CDR1 SGHVS, CDR2 FNYEAQ. CDR3 coding DNA: TGTGCCAGCAGCTCAGGGGGCTATGGCTACACCTTC. Protein product: CASSSGGYGYTF.

V is TRBV5-6 and J is TRBJ2-5, with D perhaps matching TRBD1 (6 bases). The CDR3 is made up of 15 amino acids. CDR1 SGHDT and CDR2 YYEEEE come from the germline V gene. Trimming removed 4 bases at V and 3 bases at J, with 16 bases between. The CDR3 DNA is TGTGCCAGCAGCCTAAGGAAGACAGGAGAAGAGACCCAGTACTTC. Translating it yields CASSLRKTGEETQYF.

This chain uses TRBV2 with TRBJ2-7, with TRBD1 matching over 9 bases. V lost 7 bases and J lost 3; bases outside the gene matches: 7. Germline V lookup: CDR1 SNHLY, CDR2 FYNNEI. The CDR3 runs to 14 residues. The CDR3 sequence: CASTNRGQGYEQYF. CDR3 DNA: TGTGCCAGCACTAACAGGGGACAGGGCTACGAGCAGTACTTC.

The CDR3 is CASSLLQGARTEAFF. In DNA, the CDR3 is TGTGCCAGCAGCTTACTACAGGGGGCGAGGACTGAAGCTTTCTTT. The chain recombines TRBV11-3 with TRBJ1-1, with 9 bases matching TRBD1. J gave up 5 bases and V 2 bases, and 6 bases lay outside the gene matches. This CDR3 is 15 amino acids long. In germline, CDR1 is SGHNT, CDR2 YENEEA.

The chain uses TRBV11-2 and TRBJ2-7; TRBD2 agrees at 8 bases. The CDR3 totals 17 residues. Germline V lookup: CDR1 SGHAT, CDR2 FQNNGV. Losses at the gene ends were 1 base for V and 4 bases for J; bases not matched to a gene: 12. The CDR3, as DNA: TGTGCCAGCAGCTTAGGTCGGATGGGACTAGAGTTATACGAGCAGTACTTC. This translates into CASSLGRMGLELYEQYF.

V is TRBV2 and J is TRBJ2-5; 7 bases agree with TRBD1. The germline gives CDR1 SNHLY, CDR2 FYNNEI. The CDR3 loop spans 18 amino acids. The V segment lost 0 bases and the J segment 0 bases; nucleotides outside the gene matches: 10. The DNA for the CDR3 is TGTGCCAGCAGTGAAGCGCTTCAGGGGGTGGGCAACCAAGAGACCCAGTACTTC. This sequence encodes CASSEALQGVGNQETQYF.